A single TCR beta chain is shown here with its context. What it binds is not known. Profiling relied on immunoSEQ multiplex PCR, and the TCRdb table lists in-frame clones only, not all of them. This table has about 140,000 clones, roughly nine tenths appearing once. This specimen belongs to a study of T cell responses to AZD1222 COVID-19 vaccine. This CDR3 is built from 13 residues. Trimming left V 5 bases short and J 0 bases short, with 4 bases between. The study, taken as a whole, reports: Repertoires were sampled only after the peak T cell response. Only five to seven AZD1222 recipients were seropositive at baseline.

Sample: peripheral blood, taken on day 0 of AZD1222 vaccination. The rearrangement links TRBV12-3 or TRBV12-4 to TRBJ2-2; D remains unclear. This receptor was taken from an adult in good health. The DNA of the CDR3 is TGTGCCAGCAGTCTCTCGAACACCGGGGAGCTGTTTTTT. Protein: CASSLSNTGELFF.